The 9 T cell receptor beta chains given below trace back to one sample, sequenced in a study of T cell responses to AZD1222 COVID-19 vaccine. TCRdb's table, derived via immunoSEQ multiplex PCR, lists solely in-frame clones and lacks some. The sample carries roughly 65,000 clones, over 65% recorded once. The sample in question was peripheral blood, obtained 28 days after the second AZD1222 dose. Receptors were obtained from an adult who received the AZD1222 COVID-19 vaccine.

This clone was observed a single time. The chain has TRBV6-5 and TRBJ2-7, with a weak D call TRBD2 (6 bases). The CDR3 consists of 15 residues. Germline lookup yields CDR1 MNHEY and CDR2 SVGAGI. V was cut by 0 bases and J by 0 bases, with 9 bases left in between. CDR3 amino acids: CASSYSQGLSYEQYF. The DNA of the CDR3 is TGTGCCAGCAGTTACTCCCAGGGACTCTCCTACGAGCAGTACTTC.

The rearrangement links TRBV5-4 to TRBJ1-6; tentative D call: TRBD1 (6 bases). Germline-derived CDR1 and CDR2 are SGHNT and YYREEE (reference sequence). The ends were cut back, 5 bases at V and 9 bases at J, with 18 bases in the middle. This CDR3 has 15 residues. CDR3 sequence: CASRRLGQGPSPLHF. In DNA form, the CDR3 reads TGTGCCAGCAGGCGGTTGGGGCAGGGGCCTTCACCCCTCCACTTT.

The V and J genes are TRBV2 and TRBJ1-5; a possible D gene is TRBD1 (6 bases). The CDR3 extends over 14 amino acids. Trimming took 6 bases from V and 4 from J, leaving 13 bases between them. Looked up from germline, CDR1 is SNHLY and CDR2 is FYNNEI. CDR3 residues: CASRGAGQNQPQHF. The CDR3 DNA reads as TGTGCCAGCAGGGGGGCGGGCCAAAATCAGCCCCAGCATTTT.

V usage is TRBV6-5 and J usage is TRBJ2-7, with D possibly being TRBD1 or TRBD2 (6 bases each). The CDR3 extends over 14 amino acids. Per germline, CDR1 MNHEY and CDR2 SVGAGI. V was shortened by 0 bases and J by 4 bases, with 10 bases between the two germline ends. The CDR3 DNA reads TGTGCCAGCAGTTACTCAATAGGGGGGTACGAGCAGTACTTC. It codes for CASSYSIGGYEQYF.

The chain joins TRBV5-1 to TRBJ2-6; D remains unclear. Per germline, CDR1 SGHRS and CDR2 YFSETQ. This CDR3 has 15 residues. Trimming shortened V by 0 bases and J by 4 bases, and 8 bases separated the two germline ends. As DNA, the CDR3 is TGCGCCAGCAGCTTGGAGAGAGCCGGGGCCAACGTCCTGACTTTC. It encodes CASSLERAGANVLTF. The whole variable domain, remainder taken from reference TRBV5-1 and TRBJ2-6, is KAGVTQTPRYLIKTRGQQVTLSCSPISGHRSVSWYQQTPGQGLQFLFEYFSETQRNKGNFPGRFSGRQFSNSRSEMNVSTLELGDSALYLCASSLERAGANVLTFGAGSRLTVL.

This chain connects TRBV28 to TRBJ1-1; D perhaps matches TRBD1 (5 bases). Germline values: CDR1 MDHEN, CDR2 SYDVKM. Trimming left V 5 bases short and J 1 base short, with 17 bases between. The CDR3 extends over 16 amino acids. DNA of the CDR3: TGTGCCAGCAGTACATGGGGGGTGATCAAGAACACTGAAGCTTTCTTT. The encoded protein is CASSTWGVIKNTEAFF.

The chain has TRBV5-6 and TRBJ1-1, with D hard to call. Trimming took 6 bases from V and 0 from J, leaving 12 bases between them. The CDR3 loop spans 14 amino acids. From germline, CDR1 is SGHDT and CDR2 YYEEEE. CDR3 region: CASIQNPLNTEAFF. CDR3 bases: TGTGCCAGCATCCAAAACCCTTTGAACACTGAAGCTTTCTTT.

V and J are TRBV29-1 and TRBJ1-5, with 7 bases matching TRBD1. Germline V gene data show CDR1 as SQVTM and CDR2 as ANQGSEA. Unmatched junction bases numbered 6, after V lost 7 bases and J lost 0 bases. The CDR3 consists of 14 residues. This CDR3 reads CSATTGNSNQPQHF. The CDR3 DNA is TGCAGCGCCACGACAGGGAATAGCAATCAGCCCCAGCATTTT.

The J gene is TRBJ1-1, the V gene TRBV5-1; possible D gene TRBD1, 5 bases. The CDR3 loop spans 14 amino acids. V lost 0 bases and J lost 5, with 11 bases in between. Per germline, CDR1 SGHRS and CDR2 YFSETQ. As DNA, the CDR3 is TGCGCCAGCAGCTTGGTTATAGGGGAAACTGAAGCTTTCTTT. Its protein is CASSLVIGETEAFF. The full variable domain, in which reference TRBV5-1 and TRBJ1-1 provide the parts outside the CDR3, is KAGVTQTPRYLIKTRGQQVTLSCSPISGHRSVSWYQQTPGQGLQFLFEYFSETQRNKGNFPGRFSGRQFSNSRSEMNVSTLELGDSALYLCASSLVIGETEAFFGQGTRLTVV.